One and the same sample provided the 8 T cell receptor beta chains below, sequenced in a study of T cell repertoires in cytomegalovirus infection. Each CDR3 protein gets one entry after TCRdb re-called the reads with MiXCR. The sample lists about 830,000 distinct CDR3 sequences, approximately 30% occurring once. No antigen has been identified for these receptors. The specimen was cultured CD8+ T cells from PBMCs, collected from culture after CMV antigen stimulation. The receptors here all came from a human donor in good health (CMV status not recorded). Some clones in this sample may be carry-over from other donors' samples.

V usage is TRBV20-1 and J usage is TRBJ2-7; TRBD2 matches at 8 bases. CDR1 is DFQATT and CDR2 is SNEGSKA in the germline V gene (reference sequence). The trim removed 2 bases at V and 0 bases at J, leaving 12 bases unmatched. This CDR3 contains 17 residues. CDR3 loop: CSARIFRVSGDSYEQYF. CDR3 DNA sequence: TGCAGTGCTAGAATATTCAGGGTTAGCGGGGACTCCTACGAGCAGTACTTC.

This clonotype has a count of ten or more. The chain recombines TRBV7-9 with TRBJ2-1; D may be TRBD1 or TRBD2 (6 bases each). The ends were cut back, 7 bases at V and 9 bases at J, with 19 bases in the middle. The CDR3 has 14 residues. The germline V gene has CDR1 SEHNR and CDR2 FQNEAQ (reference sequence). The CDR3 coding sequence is TGTGCCAGCACCCAGGGGACTCCGGGTGGTGAGCAGTTCTTC. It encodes CASTQGTPGGEQFF.

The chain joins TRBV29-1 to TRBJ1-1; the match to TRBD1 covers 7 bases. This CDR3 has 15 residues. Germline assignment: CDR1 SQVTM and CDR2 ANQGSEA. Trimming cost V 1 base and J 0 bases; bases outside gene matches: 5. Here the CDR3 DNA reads TGCAGCGTTGAAGCCAGGACAGGCGTGAACACTGAAGCTTTCTTT. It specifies CSVEARTGVNTEAFF.

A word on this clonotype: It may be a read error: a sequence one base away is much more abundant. CDR3 nucleotide sequence: TGTGCCAGCAGTGTTTCCCCGGGTGGAAACACCATATATTTT. Translated: CASSVSPGGNTIYF. The chain couples TRBV6-4 to TRBJ1-3; D remains unclear. The germline V and J ends were trimmed by 4 bases and 3 bases, with 10 bases remaining between them. There are 14 residues in the CDR3. Germline V gene lookup returns CDR1 MRHNA and CDR2 SNTAGT.

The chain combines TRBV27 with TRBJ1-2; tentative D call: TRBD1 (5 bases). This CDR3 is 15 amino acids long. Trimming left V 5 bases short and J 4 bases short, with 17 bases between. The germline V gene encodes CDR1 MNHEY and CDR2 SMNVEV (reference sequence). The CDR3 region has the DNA TGTGCCAGCAGTCTAAGGGACCCGGGAGTCTATGGCTACACCTTC. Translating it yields CASSLRDPGVYGYTF.

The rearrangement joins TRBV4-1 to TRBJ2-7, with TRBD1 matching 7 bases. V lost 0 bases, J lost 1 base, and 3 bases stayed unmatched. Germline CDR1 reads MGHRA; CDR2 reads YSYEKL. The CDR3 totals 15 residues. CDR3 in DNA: TGCGCCAGCAGCCAAGATGGGACAGAATCCTACGAGCAGTACTTC. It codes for CASSQDGTESYEQYF.

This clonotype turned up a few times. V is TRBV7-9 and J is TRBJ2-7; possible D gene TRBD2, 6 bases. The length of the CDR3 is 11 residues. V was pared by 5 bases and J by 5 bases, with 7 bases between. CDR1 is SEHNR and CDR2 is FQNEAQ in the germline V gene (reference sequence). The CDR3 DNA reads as TGTGCCAGCAGCCGGAGGGACGAGCAGTACTTC. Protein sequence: CASSRRDEQYF.

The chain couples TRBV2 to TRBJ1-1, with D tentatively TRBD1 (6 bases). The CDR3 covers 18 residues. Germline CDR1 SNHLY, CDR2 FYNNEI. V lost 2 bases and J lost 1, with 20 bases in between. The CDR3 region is CASSERVGAPLPNTEAFF. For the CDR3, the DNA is TGTGCCAGCAGTGAAAGGGTGGGGGCCCCCCTACCGAACACTGAAGCTTTCTTT.